A single sample gave rise to the 21 T cell receptor beta chains below, sequenced in a study of blood T cells in healthy people across ages. Next came a second PCR, run for about 6 to 12 cycles, which used a sample-barcoded 5' primer along with a J-beta primer mix. Each CDR3 protein is one row after TCRdb ran MiXCR on the 5' RACE reads. The table lists around 1.7 million distinct CDR3 sequences, under 30% of them singletons. The source material was blood. These receptors were obtained from a young woman in good health.

This clonotype was recorded a few times. The chain joins TRBV9 to TRBJ1-5, with TRBD1 identical over 7 bases. V trimming: 4 bases; J trimming: 3 bases; junction bases outside the gene matches: 7. Germline assignment: CDR1 SGDLS and CDR2 YYNGEE. This CDR3 comprises 15 residues. As DNA, the CDR3 is TGTGCCAGCAGCCCGGGGACAGCCGTCAATCAGCCCCAGCATTTT. It yields the protein CASSPGTAVNQPQHF. Full variable domain (remainder filled in from reference TRBV9 and TRBJ1-5): DSGVTQTPKHLITATGQRVTLRCSPRSGDLSVYWYQQSLDQGLQFLIQYYNGEERAKGNILERFSAQQFPDLHSELNLSSLELGDSALYFCASSPGTAVNQPQHFGDGTRLSIL.

This clonotype was counted ten times or more. The chain recombines TRBV12-3 or TRBV12-4 with TRBJ2-5; 14 bases match TRBD2. The trim removed 10 bases at V and 13 bases at J, leaving 26 bases unmatched. The length of the CDR3 is 18 residues. CDR3 protein: CATSPGQLPGLAGVGRYF. The CDR3 DNA reads TGTGCCACCTCCCCGGGACAGCTACCGGGACTAGCGGGAGTGGGGAGGTACTTC.

The sample holds many counts of this clonotype. The chain joins TRBV7-2 to TRBJ1-2; 8 nucleotides match TRBD1. The CDR3 runs 14 residues. CDR1 is SGHTA, CDR2 FQGNSA, per germline. With V trimmed by 6 bases and J by 8 bases, 11 bases remained unmatched. The CDR3 loop reads CASSWDGQGLGYTF. CDR3 coding DNA: TGTGCCAGCAGTTGGGACGGACAGGGTCTCGGCTACACCTTC.

This clonotype was counted between two and nine times. V is TRBV14 and J is TRBJ2-3; 7 bases align to TRBD1. The CDR3 has 15 residues. Unmatched junction bases numbered 6, after V lost 5 bases and J lost 1 base. Germline CDR1 SGHDN, CDR2 FVKESK. The CDR3 region is CASSFIQGGTDTQYF. For the CDR3, the DNA is TGTGCCAGCAGCTTCATTCAGGGGGGCACAGATACGCAGTATTTT.

CDR3 sequence (DNA): TGTGCCAGCAGTTTAATAACAACCGAGGAGACCCAGTACTTC. This encodes CASSLITTEETQYF. The chain combines TRBV12-3 or TRBV12-4 with TRBJ2-5; D remains unclear. The CDR3 covers 14 residues. Trimming left V 2 bases short and J 5 bases short, with 12 bases between.

V is TRBV20-1 and J is TRBJ2-1, with 8 bases identical to TRBD2. V lost 0 bases to trimming and J lost 6 bases; unmatched junction nucleotides: 7. From germline, CDR1 is DFQATT and CDR2 SNEGSKA (reference sequence). This CDR3 is built from 15 residues. The CDR3 region is CSARDGEREINEQFF. Written as DNA, the CDR3 is TGCAGTGCTAGAGATGGCGAGCGGGAGATCAATGAGCAGTTCTTC.

This clonotype was recorded many times. The chain uses TRBV20-1 and TRBJ2-1, with a possible D match to TRBD2 (5 bases). This CDR3 contains 15 residues. Trimming removed 0 bases at V and 4 bases at J, with 13 bases between. Germline CDR1 DFQATT, CDR2 SNEGSKA (reference sequence). This chain's CDR3 is CSAREEGTVYNEQFF. The CDR3 region has the DNA TGCAGTGCTAGAGAAGAGGGAACCGTTTACAATGAGCAGTTCTTC.

Only a few counts were recorded for this clonotype. The chain has TRBV7-2 and TRBJ2-7; possibly TRBD1 for D (6 bases). V was pared by 3 bases and J by 2 bases, with 14 bases between. Per the germline V gene, CDR1 is SGHTA and CDR2 is FQGNSA. CDR3 size: 15 residues. The CDR3 sequence is CASSFAGEITYEQYF. The DNA for the CDR3 is TGTGCCAGCAGCTTCGCAGGGGAAATTACCTACGAGCAGTACTTC.

V gene TRBV7-3 combines with J gene TRBJ2-3; 10 bases are a match to TRBD2. V gave up 0 bases and J gave up 0 bases; unmatched junction bases: 9. Germline V gene lookup returns CDR1 SGHTA and CDR2 FQGTGA. The CDR3 runs to 19 residues. CDR3 in DNA: TGTGCCAGCAGCTTAACGGCAGCGGGGGGGCAATTCAGCACAGATACGCAGTATTTT. This sequence encodes CASSLTAAGGQFSTDTQYF.

This clonotype was seen repeatedly, ten times or more. The chain uses TRBV5-1 and TRBJ2-3; D is undetermined. There are 13 residues in the CDR3. The germline V gene encodes CDR1 SGHRS and CDR2 YFSETQ. The V and J ends lost 2 bases and 4 bases respectively, with 8 bases between them. The CDR3 loop reads CASSFSSSDTQYF. The CDR3 nucleotides are TGCGCCAGCAGCTTTTCCAGTTCAGATACGCAGTATTTT.

V and J are TRBV2 and TRBJ1-2; tentative D call: TRBD1 (5 bases). CDR1 and CDR2 (germline): SNHLY, FYNNEI. The CDR3 has 14 residues. Trimming left V 6 bases short and J 8 bases short, with 19 bases between. The CDR3 sequence: CASRRQGISEGYTF. The CDR3 DNA reads as TGTGCCAGCAGGAGGCAGGGAATCTCGGAGGGCTACACCTTC.

Of note for this clonotype: One base away lies a much larger clone, so this may be a sequencing read error. The J gene is TRBJ2-7, the V gene TRBV28; TRBD1 or TRBD2 may be the D gene (6 bases each). The germline V gene has CDR1 MDHEN and CDR2 SYDVKM. The CDR3 sequence is 15 residues long. CDR3 DNA: TGTACCAGCAGAAGTGGGGGGCTCCACTCCTACGAGCAGTACTTC. This gives the protein CTSRSGGLHSYEQYF.

This clonotype has a count of ten or more. The chain has TRBV12-3 or TRBV12-4 and TRBJ2-6; perhaps TRBD2 as D (6 bases). The length of the CDR3 is 14 residues. The V and J ends lost 7 bases and 4 bases respectively, with 11 bases between them. CDR3 amino acids: CASTAGTGANVLTF. The CDR3 nucleotides are TGTGCCAGCACCGCGGGGACCGGGGCCAACGTCCTGACTTTC.

This clonotype was detected a few times. The chain is built from TRBV6-4 and TRBJ2-7; TRBD2 is a possible D gene (6 bases). This CDR3 region has 13 residues. Per the germline V gene, CDR1 is MRHNA and CDR2 is SNTAGT. Between the trimmed V and J ends, which lost 3 bases and 8 bases, there was a span of 14 bases. The CDR3 nucleotides read TGTGCCAGCAGTGAGATAACCGGGACTCAGCAGTACTTC. This codes for CASSEITGTQQYF.

This rearrangement joins TRBV5-1 to TRBJ1-3, with unresolved D. The CDR3 totals 14 residues. Germline CDR1 reads SGHRS; CDR2 reads YFSETQ. V gave up 2 bases and J gave up 4 bases, with 10 bases separating them. CDR3 loop: CASSLRLGGNTIYF. For the CDR3, the DNA is TGCGCCAGCAGCTTACGACTGGGAGGAAACACCATATATTTT.

The V gene is TRBV25-1, the J gene TRBJ2-1, with TRBD2 matching 8 bases. The germline V gene encodes CDR1 MGHDK and CDR2 SYGVNS. V shed 1 base, J shed 6 bases, and the junction held 8 bases outside the gene matches. The CDR3 spans 16 residues. CDR3 in amino acids: CASSESAAGGFNEQFF. Here the CDR3 DNA reads TGTGCCAGCAGTGAATCCGCCGCGGGGGGCTTCAATGAGCAGTTCTTC.

The chain employs TRBV20-1 and TRBJ2-5, with 8 nucleotides matching TRBD1. V shed 3 bases and J 4 bases; nucleotides not matched to a gene: 7. The CDR3 covers 14 residues. Germline CDR1 is DFQATT and CDR2 is SNEGSKA (reference sequence). The CDR3 protein is CSARMDRDGETQYF. The CDR3 bases are TGCAGTGCTAGGATGGACAGGGACGGAGAGACCCAGTACTTC.

This clonotype was seen more than once but under ten times. V is TRBV24-1 and J is TRBJ2-3; TRBD1 is a possible D gene (5 bases). This CDR3 is built from 14 residues. With 9 bases removed from V and 0 bases from J, the gap between germline ends came to 12 bases. CDR1 and CDR2 (germline): KGHDR, SFDVKD. The CDR3, as DNA: TGTGCCACCTGGGGCAGGATTAGCACAGATACGCAGTATTTT. Protein product: CATWGRISTDTQYF.

The chain couples TRBV10-1 to TRBJ2-3, with unresolved D. From germline, CDR1 is WNHNN and CDR2 SYGVQD (reference sequence). Trimming cost V 8 bases and J 2 bases, with 17 bases left between them. CDR3 size: 15 residues. The CDR3 spells CASRESRKATDTQYF. In DNA, the CDR3 is TGCGCCAGCCGAGAGTCAAGGAAAGCCACAGATACGCAGTATTTT.

The chain recombines TRBV27 with TRBJ2-5; TRBD2 agrees at 10 bases. The J call is doubtful: the DNA matches TRBJ2-7 better. CDR1 is MNHEY, CDR2 SMNVEV, per germline (reference sequence). The CDR3 contains 15 residues. The CDR3 coding sequence is TGTGCCAGCAGTCTAAATAGCGGGGGGCCCTACGAGCAGTACTTC. It translates to CASSLNSGGPYEQYF.

V is TRBV27 and J is TRBJ1-1; D gene uncertain. This CDR3 has 17 residues. The germline V and J ends were trimmed by 5 bases and 1 base, with 20 bases remaining between them. Germline V gene sequence: CDR1 MNHEY, CDR2 SMNVEV (reference sequence). This CDR3 reads CASSPSPMVARNTEAFF. The CDR3 nucleotides read TGTGCCAGCAGTCCAAGCCCAATGGTAGCACGGAACACTGAAGCTTTCTTT.